This TCR beta chain is from a study of blood T cell repertoires in COVID-19. Turning to the study itself: Sites in the United States, Italy and Spain provided acute and convalescent COVID-19 samples.

Some clones are missing from TCRdb's copy, which holds only in-frame ones; the method was immunoSEQ multiplex PCR. Of 140,000 to 150,000 clones listed, 75% to 90% are singletons. The V and J ends lost 0 bases and 5 bases respectively, with 19 bases between them. CDR1 is LGHNA, CDR2 YNFKEQ, per germline. The CDR3 is 18 amino acids. Participant reports of clinical history set cohort assignment. Recovered participants had two consecutive negative NP/OP PCR tests, healthcare professional clearance, or symptom resolution. The V gene is TRBV4-2, the J gene TRBJ2-2, with D unresolved. Sequencing used PBMCs or T cells enriched from blood (not recorded which). This clonotype was obtained from a man between 50 and 59 years old who had recovered from COVID-19. CDR3 in amino acids: CASSQDLGSPIRTGELFF. CDR3 nucleotide sequence: TGTGCCAGCAGCCAAGATCTGGGCTCTCCTATCAGAACCGGGGAGCTGTTTTTT.